Below are 3 T cell receptor beta chains sequenced from a single sample in a study of cytomegalovirus exposure and HLA in healthy donors. The assay was immunoSEQ multiplex PCR, and TCRdb's table has in-frame clones only and misses some. The repertoire includes some 330,000 clones, about nine tenths of them detected once, and about 0.8% sits in the top ten. Sequenced material: PBMCs. Source of these receptors: a young woman in good health and CMV-seronegative.

The chain carries TRBV7-9 and TRBJ2-7; 7 bases line up with TRBD1. Germline lookup yields CDR1 SEHNR and CDR2 FQNEAQ (reference sequence). The V and J ends lost 5 bases and 3 bases, in that order; junction bases with no gene match: 16. The CDR3 contains 17 residues. The CDR3 bases are TGTGCCAGCAGCCCGGGTTCGAGGGACAGTCCTAACTACGAGCAGTACTTC. Its translation: CASSPGSRDSPNYEQYF.

This clone showed up just once. The chain links TRBV18 to TRBJ2-7; the D gene is possibly TRBD1 (5 bases). Trimming left V 2 bases short and J 7 bases short, with 9 bases between. CDR1 KGHSH and CDR2 LQKENI come from the germline V gene. This CDR3 has 12 amino acids. CDR3: CASSPGAQEQYF. The CDR3, as DNA: TGTGCCAGCTCACCAGGGGCACAGGAGCAGTACTTC. Full variable domain (missing parts from reference TRBV18 and TRBJ2-7): NAGVMQNPRHLVRRRGQEARLRCSPMKGHSHVYWYRQLPEEGLKFMVYLQKENIIDESGMPKERFSAEFPKEGPSILRIQQVVRGDSAAYFCASSPGAQEQYFGPGTRLTVT.

The chain employs TRBV6-5 and TRBJ2-7; D ambiguous. Germline CDR1 is MNHEY and CDR2 is SVGAGI. The CDR3 loop spans 13 amino acids. The V gene lost 6 bases and the J gene lost 0 bases, with 9 bases spanning the gap. As DNA, the CDR3 is TGTGCCAGCAGAACCTACGACTCCTACGAGCAGTACTTC. Protein: CASRTYDSYEQYF.